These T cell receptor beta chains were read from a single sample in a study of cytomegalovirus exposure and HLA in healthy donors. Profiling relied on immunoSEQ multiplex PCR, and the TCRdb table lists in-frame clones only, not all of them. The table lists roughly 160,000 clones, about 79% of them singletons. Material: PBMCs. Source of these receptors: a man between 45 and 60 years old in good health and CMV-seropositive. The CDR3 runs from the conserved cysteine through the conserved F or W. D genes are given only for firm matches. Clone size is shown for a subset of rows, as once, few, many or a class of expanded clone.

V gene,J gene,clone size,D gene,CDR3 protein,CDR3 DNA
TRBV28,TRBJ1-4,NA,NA,CASSFFGQGGKLFF,TGTGCCAGCAGTTTCTTTGGGCAGGGAGGAAAACTGTTTTTT
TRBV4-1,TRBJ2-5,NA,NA,CASSQTRGETQYF,TGCGCCAGCAGCCAAACTCGGGGGGAGACCCAGTACTTC
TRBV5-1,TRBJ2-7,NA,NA,CASSPAYSAGLSYEQYF,TGCGCCAGCAGCCCGGCGTATTCGGCGGGGCTCTCCTACGAGCAGTACTTC
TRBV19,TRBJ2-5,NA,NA,CASSIDGRPGTQYF,TGTGCCAGTAGTATAGATGGCCGGCCGGGGACCCAGTACTTC
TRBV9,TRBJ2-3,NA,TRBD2,CASNGGGAVDTQYF,TGTGCCAGCAATGGCGGGGGGGCCGTTGATACGCAGTATTTT
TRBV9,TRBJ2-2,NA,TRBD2,CASSTRRGGRDGELFF,TGTGCCAGCAGCACCAGGCGGGGGGGGCGAGACGGGGAGCTGTTTTTT
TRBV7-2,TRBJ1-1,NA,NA,CASSSDRSTEAFF,TGTGCCAGCAGCTCCGACAGGTCCACTGAAGCTTTCTTT
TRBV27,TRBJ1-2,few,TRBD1,CASSLGTGSFDYGYTF,TGTGCCAGCAGTCTCGGGACAGGGTCCTTTGACTATGGCTACACCTTC
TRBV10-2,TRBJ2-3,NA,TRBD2,CATSGGGTDTQYF,TGCGCCACCAGCGGGGGGGGCACAGATACGCAGTATTTT
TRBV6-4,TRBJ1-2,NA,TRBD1,CASSDWTGDGYTF,TGTGCCAGCAGTGACTGGACAGGGGATGGCTACACCTTC
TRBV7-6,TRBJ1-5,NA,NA,CASSLTDYQPQHF,TGTGCCAGCAGCCTTACAGATTATCAGCCCCAGCATTTT
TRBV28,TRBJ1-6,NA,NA,CASSSLGYNSPLHF,TGTGCCAGCAGTTCGCTCGGTTACAATTCACCCCTCCACTTT
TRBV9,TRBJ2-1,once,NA,CASRGAGNEQFF,TGTGCCAGCCGCGGGGCGGGCAATGAGCAGTTCTTC
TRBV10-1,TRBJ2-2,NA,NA,CASSEGLTGTGELFF,TGCGCCAGCAGTGAGGGACTAACGGGGACCGGGGAGCTGTTTTTT
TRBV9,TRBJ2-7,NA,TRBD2,CASSVTSGGAYEQYF,TGTGCCAGCAGCGTAACCAGCGGGGGGGCCTACGAGCAGTACTTC
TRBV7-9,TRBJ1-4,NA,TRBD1,CASSLTGVGLFF,TGTGCCAGCAGCTTGACAGGGGTGGGACTGTTTTTT
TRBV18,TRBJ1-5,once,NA,CASSPRELKSPQHF,TGTGCCAGCTCACCAAGGGAGCTCAAGTCGCCCCAGCATTTT
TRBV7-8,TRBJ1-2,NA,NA,CASNQYSGRAYGYTF,TGTGCCAGCAACCAGTATTCGGGCAGGGCCTATGGCTACACCTTC
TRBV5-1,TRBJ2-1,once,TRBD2,CASSLGAGGNEQFF,TGCGCCAGCAGCTTGGGAGCGGGGGGGAATGAGCAGTTCTTC
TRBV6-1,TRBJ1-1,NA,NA,CASTVGGNTEAFF,TGTGCCAGCACCGTAGGCGGAAACACTGAAGCTTTCTTT
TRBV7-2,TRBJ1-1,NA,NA,CASSSGFITEAFF,TGTGCCAGCAGCTCAGGGTTTATCACTGAAGCTTTCTTT
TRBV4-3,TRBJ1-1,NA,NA,CASSQDPVGSTEAFF,TGCGCCAGCAGCCAAGACCCGGTCGGGAGCACTGAAGCTTTCTTT
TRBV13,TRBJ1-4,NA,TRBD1,CASSPHGTGLSEKLFF,TGTGCCAGCAGCCCCCATGGGACAGGACTCAGTGAAAAACTGTTTTTT
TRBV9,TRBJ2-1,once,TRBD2,CASSVGGLAGENEQFF,TGTGCCAGCAGCGTAGGGGGACTAGCGGGGGAAAATGAGCAGTTCTTC
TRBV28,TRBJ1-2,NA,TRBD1,CASSLQGAIGGYTF,TGTGCCAGCAGTCTACAGGGGGCAATCGGTGGCTACACCTTC
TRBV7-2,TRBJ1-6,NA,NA,CASSPRQDSPLHF,TGTGCCAGCAGCCCAAGACAGGATTCACCCCTCCACTTT
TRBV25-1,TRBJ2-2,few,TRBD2,CASSDWSGAVTGELFF,TGTGCCAGCAGTGACTGGAGCGGGGCGGTCACCGGGGAGCTGTTTTTT
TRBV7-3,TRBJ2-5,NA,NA,CASSLSGDKGETQYF,TGTGCCAGCAGCCTCAGTGGGGACAAAGGGGAGACCCAGTACTTC
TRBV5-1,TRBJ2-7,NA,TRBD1,CASSLEWDRTYEQYF,TGCGCCAGCAGCTTGGAATGGGACAGAACCTACGAGCAGTACTTC
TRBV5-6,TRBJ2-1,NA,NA,CASSTRYNEQFF,TGTGCCAGCAGCACACGTTACAATGAGCAGTTCTTC
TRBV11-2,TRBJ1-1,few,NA,CASTLMGGVNTEAFF,TGTGCCAGCACCCTCATGGGGGGGGTGAACACTGAAGCTTTCTTT
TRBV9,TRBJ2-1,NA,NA,CASSADSYNEQFF,TGTGCCAGCAGCGCAGACTCGTACAATGAGCAGTTCTTC
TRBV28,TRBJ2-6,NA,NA,CASCPLGSGANVLTF,TGTGCCAGCTGCCCGCTAGGCTCTGGGGCCAACGTCCTGACTTTC
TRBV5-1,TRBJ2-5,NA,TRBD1,CASSLAGQTSKETQYF,TGCGCCAGCAGCTTGGCGGGACAGACGAGTAAAGAGACCCAGTACTTC
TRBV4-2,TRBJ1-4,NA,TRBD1,CASGLTGGTNEKLFF,TGTGCCAGCGGCCTCACAGGGGGCACTAATGAAAAACTGTTTTTT
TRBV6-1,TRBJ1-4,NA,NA,CASVRDEKLFF,TGTGCCAGCGTCAGGGATGAAAAACTGTTTTTT
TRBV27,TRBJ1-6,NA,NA,CASSFTNSPLHF,TGTGCCAGCAGTTTCACAAATTCACCCCTCCACTTT
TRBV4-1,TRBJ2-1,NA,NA,CASSQDSARPTYNEQFF,TGCGCCAGCAGCCAAGATTCGGCCAGGCCGACCTACAATGAGCAGTTCTTC
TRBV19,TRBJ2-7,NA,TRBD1,CASSSGQGDSYEQYF,TGTGCCAGTAGTTCGGGACAGGGTGACTCCTACGAGCAGTACTTC
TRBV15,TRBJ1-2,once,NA,CATSRAIITGSPIYGYTF,TGTGCCACCAGCAGAGCAATCATTACAGGGAGCCCTATCTATGGCTACACCTTC
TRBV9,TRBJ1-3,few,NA,CASSLSNGGGNTIYF,TGTGCCAGCAGCCTCTCAAACGGGGGAGGTAACACCATATATTTT
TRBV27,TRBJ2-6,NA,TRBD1,CASRLTGGRSGANVLTF,TGTGCCAGCAGGTTGACAGGGGGGCGATCTGGGGCCAACGTCCTGACTTTC
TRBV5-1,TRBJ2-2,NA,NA,CASRVSANTGELFF,TGCGCCAGCAGAGTCAGCGCGAACACCGGGGAGCTGTTTTTT
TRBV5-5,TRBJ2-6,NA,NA,CASSFDSSGANVLTF,TGTGCCAGCAGCTTTGACAGCTCTGGGGCCAACGTCCTGACTTTC
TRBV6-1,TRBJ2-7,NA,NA,CASSEDGVVIEQYF,TGTGCCAGCAGTGAAGACGGTGTCGTAATCGAGCAGTACTTC
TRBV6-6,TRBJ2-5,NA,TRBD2,CASSSSSGDRTQYF,TGTGCCAGCAGTTCATCTAGCGGGGACCGGACCCAGTACTTC
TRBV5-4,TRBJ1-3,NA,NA,CASNIRGTGNTIYF,TGTGCCAGCAACATCAGGGGCACAGGAAACACCATATATTTT
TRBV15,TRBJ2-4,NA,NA,CATRGFSRDIQYF,TGTGCCACGAGGGGGTTTAGTCGGGACATTCAGTACTTC
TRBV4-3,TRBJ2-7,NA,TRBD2,CASSQVKAGGNYEQYF,TGCGCCAGCAGCCAAGTAAAGGCGGGGGGCAACTACGAGCAGTACTTC
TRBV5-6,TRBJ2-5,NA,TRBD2,CASSPLAGGGTQYF,TGTGCCAGCAGCCCCTTGGCTGGGGGGGGGACCCAGTACTTC
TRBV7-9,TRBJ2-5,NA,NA,CASSLAGSQETQYF,TGTGCCAGCAGCTTAGCGGGCAGCCAAGAGACCCAGTACTTC
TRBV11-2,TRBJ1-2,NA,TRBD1,CASSATTGINYGYTF,TGTGCCAGCAGCGCGACGACAGGGATTAACTATGGCTACACCTTC
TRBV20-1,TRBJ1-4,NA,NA,CSGHSNEKLFF,TGCAGTGGCCACTCTAATGAAAAACTGTTTTTT
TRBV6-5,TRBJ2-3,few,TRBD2,CASRRTSGEPQYF,TGTGCCAGCAGAAGGACTAGCGGGGAACCGCAGTATTTT